What follows describes a single T cell receptor beta chain. Assay used: immunoSEQ multiplex PCR; TCRdb lists only in-frame clones, some missing. The sample has approximately 210,000 clones, approximately 90% seen once. Germline V CDR1 and CDR2: SGHAT, FQDESV (reference sequence). V shed 4 bases and J shed 3 bases, with 9 bases lying between them. The CDR3 sequence is 13 residues long. This sample was included in a study of blood T cell repertoires in COVID-19. For the study at large: Some COVID-19 samples were acute and others convalescent; all came from the United States, Italy and Spain. PBMCs, B-cell-depleted T cells, or T cells were the source of the cDNA or gDNA that made up the material.

This TCR was recovered from a man between 25 and 39 years old with acute or convalescent COVID-19. Sequences were obtained from peripheral blood. The chain combines TRBV11-1 with TRBJ2-5, with D tentatively TRBD2 (5 bases). The CDR3 DNA follows: TGTGCCAGCAGCTCTGGACTGGAAGAGACCCAGTACTTC. Its translation: CASSSGLEETQYF.